The 25 T cell receptor beta chains reported below all come from one sample, sequenced in a study of cytomegalovirus exposure and HLA in healthy donors. This PCR relied on a set of 60 Vbeta primers and 13 Jbeta primers. Clones were read by immunoSEQ multiplex PCR, and TCRdb kept only the in-frame ones, dropping some. The sample comprises approximately 160,000 clones, around 80% of which are singletons, and under 5% rests with the top ten. The source material was PBMCs. The receptors were gathered from a woman in her fifties or sixties in good health and CMV-seropositive.

This clone appeared a few times. The chain uses TRBV6-6 and TRBJ2-3, with D possibly matching TRBD2 (5 bases). The CDR3 contains 15 residues. Germline V lookup: CDR1 MNHNY, CDR2 SVGAGI (reference sequence). Deletions cut 6 bases from V and 5 bases from J, with 18 bases between. CDR3: CASSPGGVLVDTQYF. The CDR3 DNA reads TGTGCCAGCAGCCCCGGAGGAGTGTTAGTAGATACGCAGTATTTT.

The chain employs TRBV5-4 and TRBJ2-7, with D hard to call. From germline, CDR1 is SGHNT and CDR2 YYREEE (reference sequence). Trimming took 4 bases from V and 5 from J, leaving 22 bases between them. The CDR3 is made up of 16 amino acids. The CDR3 loop reads CASSLGGSAASNEQYF. CDR3 in DNA: TGTGCCAGCAGCCTGGGCGGCTCGGCCGCGAGCAACGAGCAGTACTTC.

The chain's CDR3 is CASSVYRGSSTDTQYF. Here the CDR3 DNA reads TGTGCCAGCAGTGTCTATCGGGGATCTAGCACAGATACGCAGTATTTT. The V call is TRBV6-1, the J call TRBJ2-3; tentative D call: TRBD2 (5 bases). The ends were cut back, 4 bases at V and 0 bases at J, with 14 bases in the middle. The V gene's germline CDR1 is MNHNS and CDR2 SASEGT. The CDR3 spans 16 residues.

CDR3 sequence (DNA): TGTGCCATCTCAGGGGGCCGGACCGGGGAGCTGTTTTTT. Translated: CAISGGRTGELFF. J is TRBJ2-2 and V is TRBV7-8; 8 bases align to TRBD1. The CDR3 consists of 13 residues. V was clipped by 10 bases and J by 5 bases; unmatched bases: 6. Germline V gene data show CDR1 as SGHVS and CDR2 as FQNEAQ.

This clone showed up just a few times. The J gene is TRBJ1-5, the V gene TRBV10-1; D perhaps matches TRBD1 (5 bases). Germline V gene data show CDR1 as WNHNN and CDR2 as SYGVQD (reference sequence). CDR3 length: 17 amino acids. The V end was cut by 5 bases, the J end by 5 bases, with 22 bases between. The CDR3: CASSPKERGGGDQPQHF. The CDR3 DNA follows: TGCGCCAGCAGTCCTAAGGAGAGGGGCGGAGGGGATCAGCCCCAGCATTTT.

This chain uses TRBV29-1 with TRBJ2-7; 9 bases align to TRBD1. The germline CDR1 and CDR2 sequences are SQVTM and ANQGSEA. With 4 bases clipped from V and 5 bases from J, the junction kept 3 bases outside the gene matches. The CDR3 loop spans 12 amino acids. The CDR3 region is CSVGQGGDEQYF. DNA of the CDR3: TGCAGCGTTGGACAGGGGGGGGACGAGCAGTACTTC.

This chain connects TRBV6-5 to TRBJ1-1, with D maybe TRBD1 (5 bases). The CDR3 contains 12 residues. V dropped 8 bases and J dropped 13 bases, with 20 bases sitting between them. The germline V gene encodes CDR1 MNHEY and CDR2 SVGAGI. As DNA, the CDR3 is TGTGCCAGCTTGGCCGGGGGAGGAAGTCTTTTCTTT. It translates to CASLAGGGSLFF.

The chain joins TRBV15 to TRBJ2-5; 9 nucleotides agree with TRBD2. Per germline, CDR1 LNHNV and CDR2 YYDKDF (reference sequence). The CDR3 has 16 amino acids. V was clipped by 5 bases and J by 4 bases; unmatched bases: 11. The DNA for the CDR3 is TGTGCCACCAGCCAGGATAGACTAGCGGCCTTAGAGACCCAGTACTTC. Protein: CATSQDRLAALETQYF.

The J gene is TRBJ2-1, the V gene TRBV11-2; D unresolved. The CDR3 loop spans 14 amino acids. Germline V gene lookup returns CDR1 SGHAT and CDR2 FQNNGV. Trimming stripped 1 base from V and 13 bases from J, with 17 bases between. CDR3 coding DNA: TGTGCCAGCAGCTTAGTTATCTTCGCTACCTCTCAGTTCTTC. Protein: CASSLVIFATSQFF.

This sequence joins TRBV5-1 and TRBJ2-5; D gene uncertain. V was shortened by 0 bases and J by 2 bases, with 5 bases between the two germline ends. This CDR3 is built from 13 residues. Per germline, CDR1 SGHRS and CDR2 YFSETQ. The CDR3 protein is CASSLGQQETQYF. CDR3 in DNA: TGCGCCAGCAGCTTGGGGCAGCAAGAGACCCAGTACTTC.

The chain has TRBV5-1 and TRBJ2-7; the match to TRBD1 covers 7 bases. The CDR3 covers 14 residues. V shed 5 bases, J shed 1 base, and the junction held 6 bases outside the gene matches. Germline CDR1 is SGHRS and CDR2 is YFSETQ. CDR3 loop: CASRNSGGSYEQYF. The CDR3 nucleotides read TGCGCCAGCAGAAATTCAGGGGGTTCCTACGAGCAGTACTTC.

The chain carries TRBV7-2 and TRBJ1-2, with 8 bases lining up with TRBD1. Germline V gene data show CDR1 as SGHTA and CDR2 as FQGNSA. J was trimmed by 9 bases and V by 5 bases; bases with no gene match: 5. The CDR3 has 12 amino acids. The CDR3 loop is CASSPGQGRYTF. In DNA form, the CDR3 reads TGTGCCAGCAGCCCCGGACAGGGACGCTACACCTTC.

The chain combines TRBV9 with TRBJ2-3, with D perhaps TRBD2 (5 bases). V was pared by 6 bases and J by 6 bases, with 14 bases between. Per germline, CDR1 SGDLS and CDR2 YYNGEE. The length of the CDR3 is 13 residues. The CDR3 DNA sequence: TGTGCCAGCACCGTGGGAGTAGCTGATACGCAGTATTTT. This translates into CASTVGVADTQYF.

This clone has just one count. J is TRBJ2-7 and V is TRBV5-6; D may be TRBD2 (5 bases). V was trimmed by 0 bases and J by 4 bases, leaving 14 bases between them. Germline values: CDR1 SGHDT, CDR2 YYEEEE. The CDR3 consists of 15 residues. The CDR3 loop reads CASSLGAPGWYEQYF. The CDR3 bases are TGTGCCAGCAGCTTGGGAGCTCCGGGATGGTACGAGCAGTACTTC.

The J gene is TRBJ2-1, the V gene TRBV28, with TRBD2 matching over 7 bases. The CDR3 runs 15 residues. V gave up 2 bases and J gave up 5 bases; unmatched junction bases: 6. Germline V gives CDR1 MDHEN, CDR2 SYDVKM. CDR3 protein: CASSLASSGNNEQFF. The CDR3 DNA sequence: TGTGCCAGCAGTTTAGCGTCTAGCGGAAACAATGAGCAGTTCTTC.

The CDR3 region has the DNA TGTGCCAGCAGCTTGGTATCGGGGGAAAGGGGCTACACCTTC. Its protein is CASSLVSGERGYTF. This chain links TRBV7-2 with TRBJ1-2; a possible D gene is TRBD1 (5 bases). CDR1 is SGHTA, CDR2 FQGNSA, per germline. The CDR3 is 14 amino acids. V was pared by 3 bases and J by 8 bases, with 16 bases between.

A few counts support this clone. The rearrangement uses TRBV19 and TRBJ2-5; D perhaps matches TRBD2 (6 bases). The J call could be wrong; TRBJ2-7 is a better fit for the DNA end. The germline CDR1 and CDR2 sequences are LNHDA and SQIVND (reference sequence). This CDR3 spans 14 amino acids. Written as DNA, the CDR3 is TGTGCCAGTAGCCCTGTGGAGGGCCTATACGAGCAGTACTTC. It is translated as CASSPVEGLYEQYF.

Comment on this clone: At one end the junction does not follow the germline gene, possibly because of a read error. J is TRBJ2-3 and V is TRBV28; D not certain. This CDR3 spans 18 amino acids. In germline, CDR1 is MDHEN, CDR2 SYDVKM. The DNA for the CDR3 is TGTGCCAGCAGTTTATGGGTAGCTGGCGGCGGAAGCACTGATACGCAGTATTTT. It specifies CASSLWVAGGGSTDTQYF.

This sequence joins TRBV29-1 and TRBJ2-1; 9 nucleotides match TRBD1. Germline V gives CDR1 SQVTM, CDR2 ANQGSEA. The V and J ends lost 0 bases and 0 bases, in that order; junction bases with no gene match: 9. The CDR3 extends over 18 amino acids. CDR3 sequence (DNA): TGCAGCGTTGAAGATCGATTGACAGGGGGGGGCTCCTACAATGAGCAGTTCTTC. Its protein is CSVEDRLTGGGSYNEQFF.

This clone was counted between two and nine times. This sequence joins TRBV5-1 and TRBJ2-1; 10 bases agree with TRBD2. This CDR3 is built from 17 residues. The V segment lost 1 base and the J segment 7 bases; nucleotides outside the gene matches: 11. Germline V gene data show CDR1 as SGHRS and CDR2 as YFSETQ. The CDR3 spells CASSLKVAGGVSNEQFF. The CDR3 nucleotides are TGCGCCAGCAGCTTGAAAGTAGCGGGAGGCGTATCGAATGAGCAGTTCTTC.

In this sample, this clone turned up a few times. The chain's CDR3 is CASSWTGESGEQYF. The CDR3 bases are TGTGCCAGCAGCTGGACAGGGGAATCGGGTGAGCAGTACTTC. The chain couples TRBV7-9 to TRBJ2-7; 9 bases line up with TRBD1. Germline CDR1 is SEHNR and CDR2 is FQNEAQ (reference sequence). The CDR3 extends over 14 amino acids. V lost 4 bases to trimming and J lost 7 bases; unmatched junction nucleotides: 8.

CDR3 DNA: TGTGCCAGCAGTTACCGTGGGACAGGGCTCGAGCAGTACTTC. Its translation: CASSYRGTGLEQYF. The rearrangement joins TRBV6-5 to TRBJ2-5; 9 nucleotides align to TRBD1. The J call could be wrong; TRBJ2-7 is a better fit for the DNA end. This CDR3 comprises 14 residues. Germline assignment: CDR1 MNHEY and CDR2 SVGAGI.

The CDR3, as DNA: TGTGCCAGTAGTACTGAAGTGGGTAGCGGGATCGGTGAGCAGTTCTTC. This gives the protein CASSTEVGSGIGEQFF. The rearrangement joins TRBV19 to TRBJ2-1, with 8 positions matching TRBD2. From germline, CDR1 is LNHDA and CDR2 SQIVND (reference sequence). J gave up 9 bases and V 4 bases, and 14 bases lay outside the gene matches. There are 16 residues in the CDR3.

The chain joins TRBV7-2 to TRBJ1-1, with 7 bases that match TRBD1. Per germline, CDR1 SGHTA and CDR2 FQGNSA. J lost 10 bases, V lost 3 bases, and 5 bases had no gene match. The CDR3 runs 12 residues. CDR3 sequence reads: CASSLPRDRAFF. The CDR3 coding sequence is TGTGCCAGCAGCTTGCCGAGGGACAGAGCTTTCTTT. The full variable domain, its missing parts supplied by reference TRBV7-2 and TRBJ1-1, is GAGVSQSPSNKVTEKGKDVELRCDPISGHTALYWYRQSLGQGLEFLIYFQGNSAPDKSGLPSDRFSAERTGGSVSTLTIQRTQQEDSAVYLCASSLPRDRAFFGQGTRLTVV.

J is TRBJ1-2 and V is TRBV2; a weak D match, TRBD1 (6 bases). This CDR3 spans 14 amino acids. V was pared by 8 bases and J by 5 bases, with 18 bases between. Per germline, CDR1 SNHLY and CDR2 FYNNEI. This chain's CDR3 is CASLIGGLSYGYTF. The CDR3 nucleotides read TGTGCCAGCCTTATAGGGGGACTAAGTTATGGCTACACCTTC. The variable domain in full, completed from reference TRBV2 and TRBJ1-2, reads EPEVTQTPSHQVTQMGQEVILRCVPISNHLYFYWYRQILGQKVEFLVSFYNNEISEKSEIFDDQFSVERPDGSNFTLKIRSTKLEDSAMYFCASLIGGLSYGYTFGSGTRLTVV.